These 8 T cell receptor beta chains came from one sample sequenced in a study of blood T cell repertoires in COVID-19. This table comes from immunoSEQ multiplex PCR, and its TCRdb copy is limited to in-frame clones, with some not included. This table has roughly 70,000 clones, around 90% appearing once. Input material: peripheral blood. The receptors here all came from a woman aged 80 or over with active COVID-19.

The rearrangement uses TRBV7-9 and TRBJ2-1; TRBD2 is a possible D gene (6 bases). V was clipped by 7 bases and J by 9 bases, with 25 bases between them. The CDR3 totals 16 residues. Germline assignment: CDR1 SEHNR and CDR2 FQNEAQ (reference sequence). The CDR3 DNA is TGTGCCAGCACCTCTTTTGAGCGGGCGGGTTCGCGTGAGCAGTTCTTC. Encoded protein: CASTSFERAGSREQFF. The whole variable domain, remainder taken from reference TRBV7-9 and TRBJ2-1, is DTGVSQNPRHKITKRGQNVTFRCDPISEHNRLYWYRQTLGQGPEFLTYFQNEAQLEKSRLLSDRFSAERPKGSFSTLEIQRTEQGDSAMYLCASTSFERAGSREQFFGPGTRLTVL.

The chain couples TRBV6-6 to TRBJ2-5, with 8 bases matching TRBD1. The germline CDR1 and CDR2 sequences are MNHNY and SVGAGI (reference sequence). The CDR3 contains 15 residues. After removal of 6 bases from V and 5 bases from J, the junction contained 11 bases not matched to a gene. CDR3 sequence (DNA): TGTGCCAGCAGCCCTGACAGGGGAGATTGGGAGACCCAGTACTTC. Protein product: CASSPDRGDWETQYF.

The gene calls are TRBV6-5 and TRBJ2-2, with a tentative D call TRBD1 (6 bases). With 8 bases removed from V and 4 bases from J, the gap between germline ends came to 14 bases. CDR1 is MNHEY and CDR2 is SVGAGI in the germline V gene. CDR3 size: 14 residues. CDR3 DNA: TGTGCCAGCGGGTGGGGGCTGGGCACCGGGGAGCTGTTTTTT. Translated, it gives CASGWGLGTGELFF.

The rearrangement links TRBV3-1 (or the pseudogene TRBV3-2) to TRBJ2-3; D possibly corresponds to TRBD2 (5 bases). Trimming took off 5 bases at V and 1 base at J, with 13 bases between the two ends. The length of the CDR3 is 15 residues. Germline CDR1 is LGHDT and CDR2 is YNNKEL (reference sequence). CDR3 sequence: CASSSRTHGTDTQYF. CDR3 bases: TGTGCCAGCAGCTCGCGGACTCACGGCACAGATACGCAGTATTTT.

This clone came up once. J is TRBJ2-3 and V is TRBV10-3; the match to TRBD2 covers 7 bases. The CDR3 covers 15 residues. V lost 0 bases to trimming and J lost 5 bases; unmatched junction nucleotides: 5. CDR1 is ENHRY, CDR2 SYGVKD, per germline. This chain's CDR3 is CAISESGEREDTQYF. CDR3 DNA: TGTGCCATCAGTGAGTCAGGGGAGCGGGAAGATACGCAGTATTTT.

The CDR3 is CASQPGLAATGELFF. In DNA form, the CDR3 reads TGTGCCAGCCAACCAGGACTAGCAGCCACCGGGGAGCTGTTTTTT. V and J are TRBV11-2 and TRBJ2-2, with TRBD2 identical over 8 bases. The germline CDR1 and CDR2 sequences are SGHAT and FQNNGV. V shed 8 bases and J 4 bases; nucleotides not matched to a gene: 9. The CDR3 is made up of 15 amino acids. Based on the CDR3 plus reference TRBV11-2 and TRBJ2-2, the full variable domain is EAGVAQSPRYKIIEKRQSVAFWCNPISGHATLYWYQQILGQGPKLLIQFQNNGVVDDSQLPKDRFSAERLKGVDSTLKIQPAKLEDSAVYLCASQPGLAATGELFFGEGSRLTVL.

DNA for the CDR3: TGTGCCAGCAGTTCGGTTGATCAGCCCCAGCATTTT. This gives the protein CASSSVDQPQHF. J is TRBJ1-5 and V is TRBV25-1, with D uncertain. Trimming pared 5 bases from V and 5 bases from J, leaving 7 bases between. Germline lookup yields CDR1 MGHDK and CDR2 SYGVNS. The CDR3 consists of 12 residues. The full variable domain, completed using reference TRBV25-1 and TRBJ1-5, is EADIYQTPRYLVIGTGKKITLECSQTMGHDKMYWYQQDPGMELHLIHYSYGVNSTEKGDLSSESTVSRIRTEHFPLTLESARPSHTSQYLCASSSVDQPQHFGDGTRLSIL.

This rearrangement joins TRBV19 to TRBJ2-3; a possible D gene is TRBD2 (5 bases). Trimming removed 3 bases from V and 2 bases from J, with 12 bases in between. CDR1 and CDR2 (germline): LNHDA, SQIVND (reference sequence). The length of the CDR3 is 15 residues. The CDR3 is CASSMGAKTTDTQYF. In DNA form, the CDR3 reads TGTGCCAGTAGTATGGGAGCGAAAACCACAGATACGCAGTATTTT. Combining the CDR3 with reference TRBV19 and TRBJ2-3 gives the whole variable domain DGGITQSPKYLFRKEGQNVTLSCEQNLNHDAMYWYRQDPGQGLRLIYYSQIVNDFQKGDIAEGYSVSREKKESFPLTVTSAQKNPTAFYLCASSMGAKTTDTQYFGPGTRLTVL.